The 8 T cell receptor beta chains in this list originate from one sample, sequenced in a study of blood T cells in healthy people across ages. Sample-barcoded 5' priming and a J-beta primer mix drove a second PCR of about 7 to 11 cycles. From the 5' RACE reads, TCRdb called clonotypes with MiXCR, one entry per CDR3 protein. The sample includes around 990,000 distinct CDR3 sequences, about two fifths of them seen just once. Sequences were obtained from blood. These receptors were taken from a man aged 18 to 29 in good health.

This chain connects TRBV7-8 to TRBJ2-5; D call uncertain. Trimming took off 2 bases at V and 1 base at J, with 11 bases between the two ends. Per the germline V gene, CDR1 is SGHVS and CDR2 is FQNEAQ. This CDR3 is 15 amino acids long. This CDR3 is CASSLRTRTQETQYF. CDR3 coding DNA: TGTGCCAGCAGCTTAAGAACCAGAACCCAAGAGACCCAGTACTTC.

The chain uses TRBV20-1 and TRBJ1-2; D possibly corresponds to TRBD1 (6 bases). This CDR3 has 11 residues. Trimming took 6 bases from V and 8 from J, leaving 13 bases between them. Germline-derived CDR1 and CDR2 are DFQATT and SNEGSKA (reference sequence). The CDR3 region has the DNA TGCAGTGCCCAGGGACAAGGAGGCTACACCTTC. The encoded protein is CSAQGQGGYTF.

The chain is built from TRBV25-1 and TRBJ2-5; tentative D call: TRBD2 (5 bases). The CDR3 runs 14 residues. V lost 3 bases and J 11 bases, leaving 19 bases between the germline ends. The germline CDR1 and CDR2 sequences are MGHDK and SYGVNS. The CDR3 nucleotides are TGTGCCAGCAGTGACGGGCCCCCCCTCGGGGAGCAGTACTTC. It codes for CASSDGPPLGEQYF.

This clonotype was observed a handful of times. The genes are TRBV20-1 and TRBJ2-3; the D gene is possibly TRBD2 (6 bases). This CDR3 has 15 amino acids. CDR1 is DFQATT and CDR2 is SNEGSKA in the germline V gene (reference sequence). V lost 5 bases and J lost 0, with 15 bases in between. Written as DNA, the CDR3 is TGCAGTGCTCCCCGCCCTAGCGTTAGCACAGATACGCAGTATTTT. As protein: CSAPRPSVSTDTQYF.

The chain combines TRBV10-3 with TRBJ1-2; D unresolved. Germline V gene lookup returns CDR1 ENHRY and CDR2 SYGVKD. Trimming left V 7 bases short and J 6 bases short, with 12 bases between. CDR3 size: 12 residues. The CDR3: CAIIGDEDGYTF. CDR3 coding DNA: TGTGCCATCATTGGGGATGAAGATGGCTACACCTTC.

The genes are TRBV12-3 or TRBV12-4 and TRBJ2-1; 11 bases agree with TRBD1. The ends lost 4 bases at V and 9 bases at J; junction bases unmatched: 8. The CDR3 spans 15 residues. The chain's CDR3 is CASSSDRGPEGEQFF. Here the CDR3 DNA reads TGTGCCAGCAGTTCGGACAGGGGGCCCGAAGGTGAGCAGTTCTTC.

This clonotype was found a few times. The gene calls are TRBV25-1 and TRBJ1-4; a possible D gene is TRBD1 (5 bases). Germline V gene sequence: CDR1 MGHDK, CDR2 SYGVNS. This CDR3 contains 13 residues. Trimming left V 1 base short and J 8 bases short, with 8 bases between. The CDR3 DNA sequence: TGTGCCAGCAGTGAATTTCAGGGAGAAAAACTGTTTTTT. Protein sequence: CASSEFQGEKLFF.

This clonotype was picked up many times. The CDR3 loop reads CASSDRRNYGYTF. The CDR3 coding sequence is TGTGCCAGCAGTGACAGGAGGAACTATGGCTACACCTTC. The chain couples TRBV7-2 to TRBJ1-2; D is perhaps TRBD1 (6 bases). Germline lookup yields CDR1 SGHTA and CDR2 FQGNSA. This CDR3 contains 13 residues. Trimming left V 6 bases short and J 2 bases short, with 10 bases between.